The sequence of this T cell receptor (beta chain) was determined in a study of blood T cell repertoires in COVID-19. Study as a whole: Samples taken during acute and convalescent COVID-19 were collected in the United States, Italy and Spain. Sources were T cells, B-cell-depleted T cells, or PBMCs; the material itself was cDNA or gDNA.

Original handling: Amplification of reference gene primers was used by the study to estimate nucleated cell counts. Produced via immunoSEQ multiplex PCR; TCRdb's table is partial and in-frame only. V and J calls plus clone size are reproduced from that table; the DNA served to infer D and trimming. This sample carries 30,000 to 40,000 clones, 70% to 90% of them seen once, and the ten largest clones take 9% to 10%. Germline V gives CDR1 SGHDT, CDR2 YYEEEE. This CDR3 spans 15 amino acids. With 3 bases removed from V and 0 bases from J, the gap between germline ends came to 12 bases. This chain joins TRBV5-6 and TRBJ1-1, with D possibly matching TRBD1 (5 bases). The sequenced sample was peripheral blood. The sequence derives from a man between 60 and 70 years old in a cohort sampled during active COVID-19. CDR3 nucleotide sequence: TGTGCCAGCAGCTGGGGGGGACCCATGAACACTGAAGCTTTCTTT. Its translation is CASSWGGPMNTEAFF.